This TCR beta chain was captured in a study of a mutant IDH1 vaccine in newly diagnosed glioma. Study details: Treated individuals were approximately 60% male and roughly 40% female, averaging 40.4 years of age.

As to time point: baseline, week 1 (first vaccination visit). The treatment denotes: pre-vaccination baseline after standard-of-care therapy. Donor diagnoses consisted of new WHO grade 3 or 4 IDH1-mutant, ATRX-lost astrocytomas. The table came from immunoSEQ multiplex PCR; TCRdb's copy has only in-frame clones and leaves some out. The sample includes tens of thousands of clones, roughly 80% of them seen just once. This CDR3 has 14 residues. Germline V gives CDR1 SGHDT, CDR2 YYEEEE. V dropped 0 bases and J dropped 2 bases, with 5 bases sitting between them. Sequenced material: PBMCs, taken from a glioma patient treated with radiotherapy, temozolomide or both. The chain is built from TRBV5-6 and TRBJ2-2, with D uncertain. The receptor was isolated from a woman in her 40s with glioma. CDR3 sequence: CASSLAVNTGELFF. The CDR3 DNA sequence: TGTGCCAGCAGCTTGGCCGTTAACACCGGGGAGCTGTTTTTT. The variable domain in full, completed from reference TRBV5-6 and TRBJ2-2, reads DAGVTQSPTHLIKTRGQQVTLRCSPKSGHDTVSWYQQALGQGPQFIFQYYEEEERQRGNFPDRFSGHQFPNYSSELNVNALLLGDSALYLCASSLAVNTGELFFGEGSRLTVL.